A single sample is the source of the 7 T cell receptor beta chains below, sequenced in a study of OX40 agonist ivuxolimab in advanced cancers. Only in-frame clones appear in the TCRdb table, and some are missing; sequencing was by immunoSEQ multiplex PCR. The sample includes approximately 130,000 clones, about 92% of them seen just once. Sequenced material: CD4+ or CD8+ T cells sorted from blood, taken in a trial of the OX40 agonist ivuxolimab. All receptors derive from an adult with an advanced solid tumor such as melanoma, head and neck, liver or kidney cancer.

This sequence joins TRBV14 and TRBJ2-7; the D gene could be TRBD1 or TRBD2 (6 bases each). Germline CDR1 is SGHDN and CDR2 is FVKESK. The ends were cut back, 2 bases at V and 4 bases at J, with 12 bases in the middle. This CDR3 contains 14 residues. The CDR3 loop is CASSQYGGHYEQYF. CDR3 sequence (DNA): TGTGCCAGCAGCCAATATGGGGGGCATTACGAGCAGTACTTC.

The chain is built from TRBV6-6 and TRBJ2-2, with D perhaps TRBD1 or TRBD2 (5 bases each). Germline lookup yields CDR1 MNHNY and CDR2 SVGAGI (reference sequence). V lost 3 bases to trimming and J lost 4 bases, with 12 bases between them. CDR3 size: 15 residues. This chain's CDR3 is CASSYSRDPTGELFF. In nucleotides, the CDR3 is TGTGCCAGCAGTTATTCCAGGGACCCCACCGGGGAGCTGTTTTTT.

The genes are TRBV5-8 and TRBJ2-2, with TRBD2 matching over 8 bases. The length of the CDR3 is 17 residues. J was trimmed by 3 bases and V by 2 bases; bases with no gene match: 9. The germline V gene has CDR1 SGHTS and CDR2 YDEGEE. CDR3: CASSLWFGTRDTGELFF. CDR3 bases: TGTGCCAGCAGCTTATGGTTCGGGACTAGGGACACCGGGGAGCTGTTTTTT.

The chain is built from TRBV14 and TRBJ2-2, with 7 bases that match TRBD1. Germline loops: CDR1 SGHDN, CDR2 FVKESK. This CDR3 is built from 15 residues. The V segment lost 4 bases and the J segment 9 bases; nucleotides outside the gene matches: 11. The DNA of the CDR3 is TGTGCCAGCAGCCCTCGACAGGGAACTATCCGGGAGCTGTTTTTT. Residues: CASSPRQGTIRELFF.

The gene calls are TRBV5-1 and TRBJ1-2; D remains ambiguous. Per the germline V gene, CDR1 is SGHRS and CDR2 is YFSETQ. This CDR3 is built from 15 residues. Trimming removed 3 bases from V and 6 bases from J, with 18 bases in between. The CDR3 region is CASSYGEIGSDGYTF. The CDR3 coding sequence is TGCGCCAGCAGCTACGGCGAGATTGGCTCCGATGGCTACACCTTC.

The chain links TRBV5-6 to TRBJ1-4; TRBD1 aligns across 9 bases. Trimming at V came to 0 bases and at J to 3 bases, leaving 0 bases not matched to a gene. This CDR3 has 15 residues. Germline CDR1 reads SGHDT; CDR2 reads YYEEEE. CDR3 region: CASSLGQGANEKLFF. The DNA of the CDR3 is TGTGCCAGCAGCTTGGGACAGGGGGCTAATGAAAAACTGTTTTTT.

The chain couples TRBV7-9 to TRBJ2-3, with 8 positions matching TRBD2. The germline CDR1 and CDR2 sequences are SEHNR and FQNEAQ (reference sequence). The CDR3 totals 15 residues. V lost 2 bases, J lost 1 base, and 2 bases stayed unmatched. The CDR3 spells CASSLNSGGTDTQYF. CDR3 nucleotide sequence: TGTGCCAGCAGCTTAAATAGCGGGGGCACAGATACGCAGTATTTT.